A selection of T cell receptor beta chains follows, all from one sample in a study of cytomegalovirus exposure and HLA in healthy donors. Assay used: immunoSEQ multiplex PCR; TCRdb lists only in-frame clones, some missing. The sample includes about 130,000 clones, about 80% of them seen just once. Sequences were obtained from PBMCs. Receptors originate from a man aged 35 to 55 in good health and CMV-seronegative. The CDR3 runs from the conserved cysteine through the conserved F or W. D genes are given only for firm matches. Size tells how often a clone was seen (once, few, many) or the class of an expanded clone, and some rows leave it out.

CDR3 protein: CASSEPREYNSPLHF; CDR3 DNA: TGTGCCAGCAGTGAGCCCAGGGAATATAATTCACCCCTCCACTTT; D gene: -; V gene: TRBV25-1; clone size: -; J gene: TRBJ1-6
CDR3 protein: CASSVVPGAGGGEQYF; CDR3 DNA: TGTGCCAGCAGCGTAGTTCCAGGGGCAGGTGGTGGGGAGCAGTACTTC; D gene: -; V gene: TRBV9; clone size: -; J gene: TRBJ2-5
CDR3 protein: CASSWTGEVTNEKLFF; CDR3 DNA: TGTGCCAGCAGCTGGACAGGGGAGGTAACTAATGAAAAACTGTTTTTT; D gene: TRBD1; V gene: TRBV27; clone size: -; J gene: TRBJ1-4
CDR3 protein: CAISGQAANTGELFF; CDR3 DNA: TGTGCCATCAGTGGCCAGGCCGCGAACACCGGGGAGCTGTTTTTT; D gene: -; V gene: TRBV10-3; clone size: -; J gene: TRBJ2-2
CDR3 protein: CASSSGLAGSYEQYF; CDR3 DNA: TGTGCCAGCAGCTCGGGACTAGCGGGTTCCTACGAGCAGTACTTC; D gene: TRBD2; V gene: TRBV11-2; clone size: once; J gene: TRBJ2-7
CDR3 protein: CSVEIGTRRNEKLFF; CDR3 DNA: TGCAGCGTCGAGATTGGGACACGGAGAAATGAAAAACTGTTTTTT; D gene: -; V gene: TRBV29-1; clone size: -; J gene: TRBJ1-4
CDR3 protein: CASSYSAGNTIYF; CDR3 DNA: TGTGCCAGCAGTTACAGTGCTGGAAACACCATATATTTT; D gene: -; V gene: TRBV14; clone size: -; J gene: TRBJ1-3
CDR3 protein: CASSFDRNTEAFF; CDR3 DNA: TGTGCCAGCAGTTTTGACAGGAACACTGAAGCTTTCTTT; D gene: -; V gene: TRBV2; clone size: -; J gene: TRBJ1-1
CDR3 protein: CASSLRSQGTNEKLFF; CDR3 DNA: TGTGCCAGCAGCCTACGCTCACAGGGAACTAATGAAAAACTGTTTTTT; D gene: -; V gene: TRBV5-4; clone size: -; J gene: TRBJ1-4
CDR3 protein: CASSLVVAGGPLSHEQYF; CDR3 DNA: TGTGCCAGCAGCTTAGTGGTAGCGGGGGGACCTCTGTCCCACGAGCAGTACTTC; D gene: TRBD2; V gene: TRBV7-2; clone size: -; J gene: TRBJ2-7
CDR3 protein: CASSPQGLAIQYF; CDR3 DNA: TGTGCCAGCAGCCCCCAGGGGTTGGCCATTCAGTACTTC; D gene: -; V gene: TRBV27; clone size: -; J gene: TRBJ2-4
CDR3 protein: CASSPYRDRGSEQYF; CDR3 DNA: TGTGCCAGCTCACCATACCGGGACAGGGGCTCCGAGCAGTACTTC; D gene: TRBD1; V gene: TRBV18; clone size: few; J gene: TRBJ2-7
CDR3 protein: CASSTHREKETQYF; CDR3 DNA: TGCGCCAGCAGCACTCACCGGGAGAAAGAGACCCAGTACTTC; D gene: -; V gene: TRBV5-1; clone size: -; J gene: TRBJ2-5
CDR3 protein: CASRTGTGLGYGYTF; CDR3 DNA: TGTGCCAGTAGAACCGGGACAGGGTTGGGCTATGGCTACACCTTC; D gene: TRBD1; V gene: TRBV19; clone size: -; J gene: TRBJ1-2
CDR3 protein: CASRARGVSTEAFF; CDR3 DNA: TGTGCCAGCAGGGCCCGGGGGGTAAGCACTGAAGCTTTCTTT; D gene: -; V gene: TRBV5-4; clone size: -; J gene: TRBJ1-1
CDR3 protein: CASSPTFSGELFF; CDR3 DNA: TGTGCCAGCAGTCCCACTTTTTCCGGGGAGCTGTTTTTT; D gene: -; V gene: TRBV27; clone size: -; J gene: TRBJ2-2
CDR3 protein: CASSEDSAVYNEQFF; CDR3 DNA: TGTGCCAGCAGTGAAGATAGCGCTGTGTACAATGAGCAGTTCTTC; D gene: -; V gene: TRBV2; clone size: -; J gene: TRBJ2-1
CDR3 protein: CASSPGTANNEQFF; CDR3 DNA: TGTGCCAGCAGCCCGGGGACAGCTAACAATGAGCAGTTCTTC; D gene: TRBD1; V gene: TRBV28; clone size: few; J gene: TRBJ2-1
CDR3 protein: CASSPHRGPRNQPQHF; CDR3 DNA: TGCGCCAGCAGCCCCCACAGGGGGCCTCGCAATCAGCCCCAGCATTTT; D gene: TRBD1; V gene: TRBV4-3; clone size: once; J gene: TRBJ1-5
CDR3 protein: CASSSTFDRGDYGYTF; CDR3 DNA: TGTGCCAGCAGCTCCACTTTTGACAGGGGGGACTATGGCTACACCTTC; D gene: TRBD1; V gene: TRBV11-2; clone size: -; J gene: TRBJ1-2
CDR3 protein: CASSLYHSGRFYNSPLHF; CDR3 DNA: TGTGCCAGCAGCCTATATCATTCAGGGCGCTTCTATAATTCACCCCTCCACTTT; D gene: -; V gene: TRBV7-8; clone size: -; J gene: TRBJ1-6
CDR3 protein: CASSRGDRGTHEQFF; CDR3 DNA: TGTGCCAGCAGTCGAGGGGACAGGGGGACTCATGAGCAGTTCTTC; D gene: TRBD1; V gene: TRBV27; clone size: -; J gene: TRBJ2-1
CDR3 protein: CASSPARNEQFF; CDR3 DNA: TGTGCCAGCAGCCCTGCGAGGAATGAGCAGTTCTTC; D gene: -; V gene: TRBV5-4; clone size: once; J gene: TRBJ2-1
CDR3 protein: CASSPRDLSSTDTQYF; CDR3 DNA: TGTGCCAGCAGTCCCCGGGATTTATCTAGCACAGATACGCAGTATTTT; D gene: -; V gene: TRBV27; clone size: -; J gene: TRBJ2-3
CDR3 protein: CASSFVRSMNTEAFF; CDR3 DNA: TGTGCCAGCAGTTTTGTTCGTAGCATGAACACTGAAGCTTTCTTT; D gene: -; V gene: TRBV27; clone size: -; J gene: TRBJ1-1
CDR3 protein: CASSPGQTNQPQHF; CDR3 DNA: TGTGCCAGCAGTCCCGGACAGACCAATCAGCCCCAGCATTTT; D gene: -; V gene: TRBV2; clone size: once; J gene: TRBJ1-5
CDR3 protein: CATGVGSRPQHF; CDR3 DNA: TGTGCCACCGGAGTCGGGAGCCGGCCCCAGCATTTT; D gene: -; V gene: TRBV15; clone size: -; J gene: TRBJ1-5
CDR3 protein: CASSQDGGGFDTGELFF; CDR3 DNA: TGCGCCAGCAGCCAAGATGGGGGGGGCTTTGACACCGGGGAGCTGTTTTTT; D gene: -; V gene: TRBV4-3; clone size: few; J gene: TRBJ2-2
CDR3 protein: CASSPNRADSPLHF; CDR3 DNA: TGCGCCAGCAGCCCTAACAGGGCTGACTCACCCCTCCACTTT; D gene: -; V gene: TRBV5-1; clone size: -; J gene: TRBJ1-6
CDR3 protein: CASSPRETQYF; CDR3 DNA: TGTGCCAGCAGTCCCCGGGAGACCCAGTACTTC; D gene: -; V gene: TRBV28; clone size: once; J gene: TRBJ2-5
CDR3 protein: CASSYEGRRNTEAFF; CDR3 DNA: TGTGCCAGCAGTTATGAGGGCAGGCGGAACACTGAAGCTTTCTTT; D gene: -; V gene: TRBV6-6; clone size: -; J gene: TRBJ1-1